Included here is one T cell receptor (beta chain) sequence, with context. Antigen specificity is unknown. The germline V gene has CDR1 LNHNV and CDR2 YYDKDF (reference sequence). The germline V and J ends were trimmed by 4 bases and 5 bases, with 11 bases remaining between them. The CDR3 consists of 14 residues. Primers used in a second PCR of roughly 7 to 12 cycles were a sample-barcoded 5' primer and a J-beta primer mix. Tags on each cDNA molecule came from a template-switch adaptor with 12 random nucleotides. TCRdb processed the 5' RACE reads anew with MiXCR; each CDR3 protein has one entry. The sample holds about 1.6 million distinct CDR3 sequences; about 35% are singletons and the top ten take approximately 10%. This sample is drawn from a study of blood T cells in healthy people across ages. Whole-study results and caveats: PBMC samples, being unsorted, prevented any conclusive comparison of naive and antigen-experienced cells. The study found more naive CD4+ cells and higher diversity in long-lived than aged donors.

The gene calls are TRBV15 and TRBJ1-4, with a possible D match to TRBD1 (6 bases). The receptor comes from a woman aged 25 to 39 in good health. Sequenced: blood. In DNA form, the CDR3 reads TGTGCCACCAGCAAGGCAGGGGACAATGAAAAACTGTTTTTT. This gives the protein CATSKAGDNEKLFF.